Presented here are 27 T cell receptor beta chains from one specimen sequenced in a study of regulatory T cells in long-lasting Graves disease. Regarding time point: newly diagnosed GD, antithyroid drugs for less than 3 months. Construction of the TCR library relied on RNA isolated from PBMCs. CDR3-region Arm-PCR and iRepertoire HTBI primers produced the TCR beta libraries. Via MiXCR, TCRdb re-called the multiplex PCR reads, giving one row per CDR3 protein. The sample includes about 610,000 distinct CDR3 sequences, 16% seen only once; the top ten take about 11%. The data were also submitted as part of a second study, on T cells in Graves' hyperthyroidism and ophthalmopathy.

The sample was peripheral blood mononuclear cells (PBMCs), taken at new diagnosis, from a patient treated with antithyroid drugs. The receptors here all came from a man aged 18 to 30 with Graves disease.

This clonotype was recorded many times. The V call is TRBV12-3 or TRBV12-4, the J call TRBJ2-3, with 10 bases identical to TRBD2. This CDR3 is built from 18 residues. V shed 3 bases and J 3 bases; nucleotides not matched to a gene: 12. The CDR3 loop reads CASSFYAISGRMTDTQYF. CDR3 bases: TGTGCCAGCAGTTTCTACGCCATTAGCGGGAGGATGACAGATACGCAGTATTTT.

The rearrangement links TRBV6-1 to TRBJ2-2; D not resolved. V lost 8 bases to trimming and J lost 2 bases, with 9 bases between them. The CDR3 covers 13 residues. CDR1 MNHNS and CDR2 SASEGT come from the germline V gene. In DNA form, the CDR3 reads TGTGCCAGCCTAATAGGCAACACCGGGGAGCTGTTTTTT. This gives the protein CASLIGNTGELFF.

This clonotype was recorded at least ten times. The chain combines TRBV11-2 with TRBJ2-3, with 8 bases that match TRBD2. The trim removed 3 bases at V and 2 bases at J, leaving 4 bases unmatched. The CDR3 loop spans 15 amino acids. The germline V gene encodes CDR1 SGHAT and CDR2 FQNNGV. CDR3 sequence (DNA): TGTGCCAGCAGCTTCTCGGGAGGGAACACAGATACGCAGTATTTT. Its translation is CASSFSGGNTDTQYF. The whole variable domain, filled in from reference TRBV11-2 and TRBJ2-3, reads EAGVAQSPRYKIIEKRQSVAFWCNPISGHATLYWYQQILGQGPKLLIQFQNNGVVDDSQLPKDRFSAERLKGVDSTLKIQPAKLEDSAVYLCASSFSGGNTDTQYFGPGTRLTVL.

V is TRBV24-1 and J is TRBJ2-1, with 10 bases that match TRBD2. The trim removed 3 bases at V and 0 bases at J, leaving 7 bases unmatched. From germline, CDR1 is KGHDR and CDR2 SFDVKD. The CDR3 length is 18 residues. The chain's CDR3 is CATSDPGLAVPSYNEQFF. CDR3 bases: TGTGCCACCAGTGATCCCGGACTAGCGGTTCCCTCCTACAATGAGCAGTTCTTC.

This clonotype was seen repeatedly, ten times or more. The genes are TRBV20-1 and TRBJ2-7; 9 bases fit TRBD1. The CDR3 spans 14 residues. Per germline, CDR1 DFQATT and CDR2 SNEGSKA (reference sequence). The junction had 6 bases not matched to a gene; V was cut back by 4 bases and J by 2 bases. The CDR3 here is CSATRDRAAYEQYF. As DNA, the CDR3 is TGCAGTGCTACCCGGGACAGGGCCGCCTACGAGCAGTACTTC.

The table lists this clonotype with a few counts. J is TRBJ2-7 and V is TRBV9, with unresolved D. The CDR3 contains 16 residues. The V gene's germline CDR1 is SGDLS and CDR2 YYNGEE. V lost 0 bases and J lost 0, with 13 bases in between. CDR3 in DNA: TGTGCCAGCAGCGTAGAAGCTTCAACGGGCTCCTACGAGCAGTACTTC. Its translation is CASSVEASTGSYEQYF. The full variable domain, rest sourced from reference TRBV9 and TRBJ2-7, is DSGVTQTPKHLITATGQRVTLRCSPRSGDLSVYWYQQSLDQGLQFLIQYYNGEERAKGNILERFSAQQFPDLHSELNLSSLELGDSALYFCASSVEASTGSYEQYFGPGTRLTVT.

Only a few counts were recorded for this clonotype. The chain has TRBV27 and TRBJ2-3; no clear D. The CDR3 runs 14 residues. Trimming left V 0 bases short and J 6 bases short, with 10 bases between. Germline loops: CDR1 MNHEY, CDR2 SMNVEV (reference sequence). CDR3 sequence: CASSLSSPGDTQYF. In DNA form, the CDR3 reads TGTGCCAGCAGTTTATCTTCCCCCGGGGATACGCAGTATTTT.

This clonotype was seen many times. V and J are TRBV28 and TRBJ2-1; D may be TRBD2 (6 bases). The CDR3 contains 15 residues. From germline, CDR1 is MDHEN and CDR2 SYDVKM. With 6 bases removed from V and 1 base from J, the gap between germline ends came to 13 bases. CDR3 in amino acids: CASSEEGMSYNEQFF. CDR3 bases: TGTGCCAGCAGCGAGGAGGGGATGTCCTACAATGAGCAGTTCTTC.

Ten or more counts support this clonotype. This chain joins TRBV5-1 and TRBJ2-3, with 11 bases fitting TRBD2. The CDR3 covers 17 residues. Unmatched junction bases numbered 10, after V lost 2 bases and J lost 5 bases. CDR1 SGHRS and CDR2 YFSETQ come from the germline V gene. The CDR3 reads CASSFDIAGGPKDTQYF. The CDR3, as DNA: TGCGCCAGCAGCTTTGACATAGCGGGAGGGCCTAAAGATACGCAGTATTTT.

The CDR3 nucleotides are TGTGCCACCAGCCCAGGACAGGGAACTGGCTACACCTTC. This codes for CATSPGQGTGYTF. V is TRBV15 and J is TRBJ1-2; TRBD1 matches at 8 bases. The ends lost 5 bases at V and 7 bases at J; junction bases unmatched: 6. The length of the CDR3 is 13 residues. Germline-derived CDR1 and CDR2 are LNHNV and YYDKDF (reference sequence). The complete variable domain, with remaining parts taken from reference TRBV15 and TRBJ1-2, reads DAMVIQNPRYQVTQFGKPVTLSCSQTLNHNVMYWYQQKSSQAPKLLFHYYDKDFNNEADTPDNFQSRRPNTSFCFLDIRSPGLGDTAMYLCATSPGQGTGYTFGSGTRLTVV.

This clonotype was observed a few times. The V gene is TRBV9, the J gene TRBJ2-7; 11 nucleotides align to TRBD1. Per the germline V gene, CDR1 is SGDLS and CDR2 is YYNGEE. Germline trimming cut 0 bases from V and 0 bases from J; bases unmatched to any gene: 8. The CDR3 is 18 amino acids. The CDR3, as DNA: TGTGCCAGCAGCGTAGATCTATGGGGGACAGGGGGCTCCTACGAGCAGTACTTC. Its translation is CASSVDLWGTGGSYEQYF. Looking up the rest from reference TRBV9 and TRBJ2-7 gives the full variable domain: DSGVTQTPKHLITATGQRVTLRCSPRSGDLSVYWYQQSLDQGLQFLIQYYNGEERAKGNILERFSAQQFPDLHSELNLSSLELGDSALYFCASSVDLWGTGGSYEQYFGPGTRLTVT.

This chain uses TRBV6-8 with TRBJ1-4; tentatively, D is TRBD1 (6 bases). Per the germline V gene, CDR1 is MNHGY and CDR2 is SAAAGT. This CDR3 has 14 amino acids. V gave up 7 bases and J gave up 2 bases, with 11 bases separating them. CDR3 sequence (DNA): TGTGCCAGCACGGTCGGGGGCACTAATGAAAAACTGTTTTTT. This sequence encodes CASTVGGTNEKLFF.

This chain uses TRBV5-1 with TRBJ2-7; 16 nucleotides line up with TRBD2. The CDR3 length is 16 residues. CDR1 is SGHRS, CDR2 YFSETQ, per germline. The ends lost 5 bases at V and 2 bases at J; junction bases unmatched: 4. CDR3 coding DNA: TGCGCCAGCAGGGAAGGGACTAGCGGGAGGGCCTACGAGCAGTACTTC. This sequence encodes CASREGTSGRAYEQYF.

This clonotype was picked up a small number of times. The V call is TRBV28, the J call TRBJ1-1, with a possible D match to TRBD1 (6 bases). The CDR3 has 13 residues. The germline V and J ends were trimmed by 3 bases and 8 bases, with 13 bases remaining between them. Germline loops: CDR1 MDHEN, CDR2 SYDVKM. The CDR3 is CASSLTGQAEAFF. For the CDR3, the DNA is TGTGCCAGCAGTTTGACAGGTCAGGCCGAAGCTTTCTTT.

This clonotype was observed a few times. V is TRBV6-1 and J is TRBJ1-1; D gene uncertain. The CDR3 is 15 residues long. The V end lost 0 bases, the J end lost 2 bases, and 10 bases lay between the germline ends. Germline CDR1 and CDR2: MNHNS and SASEGT. CDR3 protein: CASSEALQTNTEAFF. In nucleotides, the CDR3 is TGTGCCAGCAGTGAAGCGCTTCAAACTAACACTGAAGCTTTCTTT.

Worth noting for this clonotype: One junction end disagrees with the germline gene, perhaps due to a read error. The chain links TRBV9 to TRBJ2-1; D assignment may be TRBD1 or TRBD2 (5 bases each). CDR1 is SGDLS and CDR2 is YYNGEE in the germline V gene. The CDR3 loop spans 16 amino acids. CDR3 in DNA: TGTGCCGGCAGCGTAGCTAAGGGACGGCCCACGAATGAGCAGTTCTTC. Amino acid sequence: CAGSVAKGRPTNEQFF.

This clonotype turned up a few times. The V gene is TRBV2, the J gene TRBJ1-1; possible D gene TRBD1, 6 bases. In germline, CDR1 is SNHLY, CDR2 FYNNEI. With 3 bases removed from V and 5 bases from J, the gap between germline ends came to 13 bases. CDR3 size: 14 residues. DNA for the CDR3: TGTGCCAGCAGTGATCTCGGGGGGCGGACTGAAGCTTTCTTT. Its protein is CASSDLGGRTEAFF.

This clonotype was seen a few times. V is TRBV9 and J is TRBJ1-1; D call uncertain. Germline assignment: CDR1 SGDLS and CDR2 YYNGEE. Trimming left V 2 bases short and J 1 base short, with 9 bases between. CDR3 size: 14 residues. The CDR3 DNA reads TGTGCCAGCAGCGTGTGGACGGAGAACACTGAAGCTTTCTTT. Protein product: CASSVWTENTEAFF.

This clonotype was detected ten times or more. This chain links TRBV6-2 or TRBV6-3 with TRBJ2-7; the D gene is possibly TRBD1 (7 bases). This CDR3 region has 16 residues. In germline, CDR1 is MNHEY, CDR2 SVGEGT. Trimming removed 4 bases from V and 3 bases from J, with 19 bases in between. CDR3 DNA sequence: TGTGCCAGCAGTTCGGAGGGGGGACAGCCTTACTACGAGCAGTACTTC. Protein product: CASSSEGGQPYYEQYF.

This clonotype was picked up many times. V and J are TRBV3-1 and TRBJ2-5, with D unresolved. Per germline, CDR1 LGHDT and CDR2 YNNKEL (reference sequence). The V end lost 1 base, the J end lost 1 base, and 10 bases lay between the germline ends. CDR3 length: 15 residues. In DNA form, the CDR3 reads TGTGCCAGCAGCCAAGGCTCCACCCTCCAAGAGACCCAGTACTTC. As protein: CASSQGSTLQETQYF.

The chain links TRBV5-1 to TRBJ1-1, with 7 bases fitting TRBD1. J lost 1 base, V lost 3 bases, and 6 bases had no gene match. The CDR3 is 15 residues long. Germline-derived CDR1 and CDR2 are SGHRS and YFSETQ. The CDR3 nucleotides are TGCGCCAGCAGCTCGATGCAGGGGGGGAACACTGAAGCTTTCTTT. It encodes CASSSMQGGNTEAFF.

CDR3 sequence reads: CASSESGVQETQYF. The CDR3 nucleotides read TGTGCCAGCAGCGAAAGCGGAGTCCAAGAGACCCAGTACTTC. The V gene is TRBV7-6, the J gene TRBJ2-5; possible D gene TRBD2, 5 bases. Germline lookup yields CDR1 SGHVS and CDR2 FNYEAQ. The V gene lost 5 bases and the J gene lost 1 base, with 11 bases spanning the gap. This CDR3 comprises 14 residues. Supplemented by reference TRBV7-6 and TRBJ2-5, the full variable domain reads GAGVSQSPRYKVTKRGQDVALRCDPISGHVSLYWYRQALGQGPEFLTYFNYEAQQDKSGLPNDRFSAERPEGSISTLTIQRTEQRDSAMYRCASSESGVQETQYFGPGTRLLVL.

This clonotype was observed a handful of times. The chain has TRBV4-1 and TRBJ2-7; the D is unclear. Trimming left V 4 bases short and J 4 bases short, with 11 bases between. The CDR3 extends over 13 amino acids. The germline gives CDR1 MGHRA, CDR2 YSYEKL. CDR3 coding DNA: TGCGCCAGCAGCCCCACCCGGATGTACGAGCAGTACTTC. It is translated as CASSPTRMYEQYF.

This clonotype came up many times. This chain joins TRBV29-1 and TRBJ2-7, with TRBD2 matching 7 bases. Unmatched junction bases numbered 12, after V lost 4 bases and J lost 3 bases. Germline values: CDR1 SQVTM, CDR2 ANQGSEA. The CDR3 runs 15 residues. The CDR3 DNA sequence: TGCAGCGTTGCGGGGGTGGAAGGGAGGGTCTACGAGCAGTACTTC. Protein sequence: CSVAGVEGRVYEQYF.

The chain recombines TRBV27 with TRBJ2-1; 12 bases fit TRBD2. Germline CDR1 MNHEY, CDR2 SMNVEV (reference sequence). CDR3 length: 18 amino acids. With V trimmed by 6 bases and J by 5 bases, 14 bases remained unmatched. The CDR3 DNA reads TGTGCCAGCAGCTCGGGACTAGCGGGTGGTGAAGGGCACAATGAGCAGTTCTTC. Protein: CASSSGLAGGEGHNEQFF.

This clonotype has a handful of counts. Compared with germline, one end of the junction differs, possibly owing to a read error. The CDR3 nucleotides read TGTGCCAGCAGTCCTGGGGCCAGGACGTTTGAGGAGCCGTTTTTT. This translates into CASSPGARTFEEPFF. V gene TRBV28 combines with J gene TRBJ2-2; a weak D match, TRBD1 (5 bases). The CDR3 extends over 15 amino acids. Germline V gene data show CDR1 as MDHEN and CDR2 as SYDVKM.

This clonotype has ten or more counts. CDR3 in amino acids: CASSRRSAGYEQYF. In DNA form, the CDR3 reads TGTGCCAGCAGTCGGAGGTCGGCTGGGTACGAGCAGTACTTC. The V gene is TRBV3-1, the J gene TRBJ2-7, with TRBD2 as a possible D gene (5 bases). The CDR3 covers 14 residues. Germline V lookup: CDR1 LGHDT, CDR2 YNNKEL (reference sequence). The V end lost 6 bases, the J end lost 4 bases, and 16 bases lay between the germline ends.